This T cell receptor (beta chain) was found in a study of cytomegalovirus exposure and HLA in healthy donors. The PCR made use of 60 Vbeta and 13 Jbeta primers. Generated by immunoSEQ multiplex PCR, the TCRdb table keeps only in-frame clones and is missing some. This sample has about 160,000 clones, with 60% to 85% found just once. V shed 3 bases and J 0 bases; nucleotides not matched to a gene: 5. CDR3 length equals 15 residues. The V gene's germline CDR1 is SGHTA and CDR2 FQGNSA. This sequence was found in a middle-aged woman in good health and CMV-seropositive. The chain carries TRBV7-2 and TRBJ2-7; TRBD2 agrees at 7 bases. The sample consisted of PBMCs. The CDR3 nucleotides are TGTGCCAGCAGCTTCAGCGGGACGAGCTCCTACGAGCAGTACTTC. This sequence encodes CASSFSGTSSYEQYF.